This TCR beta chain appears in the sequencing data of a study of blood T cell repertoires in COVID-19. Study-level information: PBMCs, B-cell-depleted T cells, or T cells were the source of the cDNA or gDNA that made up the material.

The V gene's germline CDR1 is MNHNY and CDR2 SVGAGI (reference sequence). This CDR3 contains 13 residues. With 2 bases removed from V and 6 bases from J, the gap between germline ends came to 8 bases. In its sample, this clone was seen a few times. As handled by the study authors: Estimated nucleated cell counts came from reference gene primer amplification. This table comes from immunoSEQ multiplex PCR, and its TCRdb copy is limited to in-frame clones, with some not included. Clone size and the V and J calls come from that table; the DNA yielded D and trimming. The table records 30,000 to 40,000 clones, about 85% of them present only once.

The chain joins TRBV6-6 to TRBJ1-5; D may be TRBD1 (5 bases). The sample comprised peripheral blood. The receptor comes from a man aged 45-65 years with active COVID-19. CDR3 protein: CASSYTGGQPQHF. Written as DNA, the CDR3 is TGTGCCAGCAGTTACACGGGGGGTCAGCCCCAGCATTTT.